This T cell receptor beta chain was observed in a study of tumor-infiltrating lymphocytes in primary liver carcinoma. Across the study: With diameters of about 4.2 to 10 cm, tumors were stage T1-T3 N0M0. Samples returned roughly 3.65 to 7.13 million productive TCRbeta reads, a yield that was similar across tissue types.

The germline V and J ends were trimmed by 0 bases and 1 base, with 10 bases remaining between them. CDR1 is MGHRA, CDR2 YSYEKL, per germline. The CDR3 is made up of 15 amino acids. Blood RNA originated from unsorted whole blood, with germline DNA additionally extracted. Patients were treatment-naive with chronic HBV infection. Whole-study results and caveats: Blood's top-250-clone fraction was significantly lower than that of tumors (p = 0.039).

At least ten counts were recorded for this clonotype. The antigen is undetermined. cDNA specific to TCR beta was made from around 450 ng of total RNA, with a constant-region primer employed for priming. Libraries for TCR beta were built through three nested multiplex PCR rounds, which together made up a slightly modified ARM-PCR procedure. Rounds one and two of PCR, each of 10 cycles, were primed with TRBV1-TRBV30 forward primers and a C-beta reverse primer. TCRdb re-analysed the multiplex PCR reads in MiXCR, keeping a single row per CDR3 protein. The table lists about 320,000 distinct CDR3 sequences, around three fifths of them singletons.

The rearrangement joins TRBV4-1 to TRBJ2-7; D possibly matches TRBD1 or TRBD2 (5 bases each). The clonotype was recovered from a middle-aged man with primary liver carcinoma and hepatitis B virus infection. Material: peripheral blood. The CDR3 spells CASSQERGPSYEQYF. The CDR3 region has the DNA TGCGCCAGCAGCCAAGAACGGGGACCGTCCTACGAGCAGTACTTC.